This is a list of T cell receptor beta chains from one sample in a study of blood T cell repertoires in COVID-19. This table comes from immunoSEQ multiplex PCR, and its TCRdb copy is limited to in-frame clones, with some not included. This sample carries about 86,000 clones, 65% to 85% of them seen once, and the ten largest clones take roughly 30%. The material sequenced was peripheral blood. All receptors come from a woman older than 75 with active or convalescent COVID-19. Both conserved end residues are part of each CDR3. D genes are given only for firm matches. Clone size is not always given. Where it is, it says once, few, many or a class for expanded clones.

TRBV6-5	-	TRBD1	TRBJ1-1	TGTGCCAGCAGCGCCGGGACAGTAAACACTGAAGCTTTCTTT	CASSAGTVNTEAFF
TRBV3-1/TRBV3-2	few	TRBD1	TRBJ1-2	TGTGCCAGCAGGTCTACCCTAGGGGGCGCTGGCTATGGCTACACCTTC	CASRSTLGGAGYGYTF
TRBV2	-	-	TRBJ2-5	TGTGCCAGCAGTGTAAGGGGGACGGAATTAATGTTGGGTGAGACCCAGTACTTC	CASSVRGTELMLGETQYF
TRBV5-1	-	-	TRBJ2-5	TGCGCCAGCAGCTCGTCGGCGGGGGCAAGGGAGACCCAGTACTTC	CASSSSAGARETQYF
TRBV3-1/TRBV3-2	-	TRBD1	TRBJ1-1	TGTGCCAGCAGCCGAGTGCTCCAGACAGGGATGAACACTGAAGCTTTCTTT	CASSRVLQTGMNTEAFF
TRBV3-1/TRBV3-2	-	-	TRBJ2-1	TGTGCCAGCTGCCAGGGGGGGACGGGAAGCCAGGAGCAGTTCTTC	CASCQGGTGSQEQFF
TRBV3-1/TRBV3-2	-	-	TRBJ2-2	TGTGCCGGGGGGGGCCCGGTCGGGGAGCTGTTTTTT	CAGGGPVGELFF
TRBV6-2/TRBV6-3	-	-	TRBJ1-2	TGTGCCAGCAGTTACGGAGGAGGACTCGGCTACACCTTC	CASSYGGGLGYTF
TRBV27	-	TRBD2	TRBJ2-7	TGTGCCAGCAGTTTATCGACTAGCGGGAGTAAAGGGGAGCAGTACTTC	CASSLSTSGSKGEQYF
TRBV28	-	TRBD1	TRBJ1-6	TGTGCCAGCAGTCACCATCAGGGGGCGCGGAATTCACCCCTCCACTTT	CASSHHQGARNSPLHF
TRBV5-8	-	-	TRBJ1-1	TGTGCCAGCAGCTTGGTCACCACAGCGAACACTGAAGCTTTCTTT	CASSLVTTANTEAFF
TRBV7-3	few	-	TRBJ2-2	TGTGCCAGCAGACCCGGGACTCTGAACACCGGGGAGCTGTTTTTT	CASRPGTLNTGELFF
TRBV7-2	-	TRBD2	TRBJ2-3	TGTGCCAGCAGCTTAGTGTCTAGCGGGGTGGGGGCAGATACGCAGTATTTT	CASSLVSSGVGADTQYF
TRBV19	-	-	TRBJ1-3	TGTGCCAGTAGCCCCGGGACTCAAGGCACCATATATTTT	CASSPGTQGTIYF
TRBV5-4	-	-	TRBJ1-2	TGTGCCAGCAACGCAAACACAGGGAGAAGTGGCTACACCTTC	CASNANTGRSGYTF
TRBV7-3	once	-	TRBJ2-3	TGTGCCAGCAGCTTAATCGGTACTTCCACAGATACGCAGTATTTT	CASSLIGTSTDTQYF
TRBV7-2	-	TRBD1	TRBJ2-1	TGTGCCAGCAGCGGCCCGGGACAGACCGCCTACAATGAGCAGTTCTTC	CASSGPGQTAYNEQFF
TRBV10-2	-	-	TRBJ2-1	TGCGCCAGCAGTGAGGGGGCGTTAGGCTGGGAATGGTACAATGAGCAGTTCTTC	CASSEGALGWEWYNEQFF
TRBV18	-	TRBD1	TRBJ2-3	TGTGCCAGCTCACATTCGACAGGGGGCGCAGATACGCAGTATTTT	CASSHSTGGADTQYF
TRBV29-1	-	-	TRBJ1-1	TGCAGCGTTGTACAGGGGAACACTGAAGCTTTCTTT	CSVVQGNTEAFF
TRBV9	once	TRBD2	TRBJ2-1	TGTGCCAGCAGCGTAGCGGGGGGGCAGGGTGAGCAGTTCTTC	CASSVAGGQGEQFF
TRBV28	few	-	TRBJ1-2	TGTGCCAGCACCCGAGGAAGGGGGAACTATGGCTACACCTTC	CASTRGRGNYGYTF
TRBV29-1	-	TRBD1	TRBJ2-5	TGCAGCGTCCTGTCTCTTGAGGGGGCAGGAGAGACCCAGTACTTC	CSVLSLEGAGETQYF
TRBV6-5	few	-	TRBJ1-5	TGTGCCAGCAGTTACAGAGGTGGCAATCAGCCCCAGCATTTT	CASSYRGGNQPQHF
TRBV9	-	TRBD1	TRBJ1-2	TGTGCCAGCAGCAGGGACAGCCACTATGGCTACACCTTC	CASSRDSHYGYTF
TRBV27	-	-	TRBJ2-2	TGTGCCAGCAGTTCCGTTAACCCCCTACTAGAGGGCGGGGAGCTGTTTTTT	CASSSVNPLLEGGELFF
TRBV28	-	-	TRBJ1-5	TGTGCCAGCAGTTTATCGGATCAGCCCCAGCATTTT	CASSLSDQPQHF
TRBV27	-	TRBD1	TRBJ2-6	TGTGCCAGCAGTGCAACAGGGGGCGCAGGAACTGGGGCCAACGTCCTGACTTTC	CASSATGGAGTGANVLTF
TRBV15	-	-	TRBJ1-2	TGTGCCACCAGCAGAGAATATGAAATTTCTATCCGGGGCTACACCTTC	CATSREYEISIRGYTF
TRBV5-1	-	-	TRBJ2-3	TGCGCCAGCAGCTTGGGGGGGGTCCGAGATACGCAGTATTTT	CASSLGGVRDTQYF
TRBV5-4	-	-	TRBJ2-5	TGTGCCAGCAGCTTGGAAGGGGTCGGAGAGACCCAGTACTTC	CASSLEGVGETQYF
TRBV13	-	TRBD1	TRBJ1-1	TGTGCCAGCAGCTTTCCAACAGGGGGCGACGCTGAAGCTTTCTTT	CASSFPTGGDAEAFF
TRBV7-9	-	-	TRBJ2-5	TGTGCCAGCAGCTTAGTTAGGACTTACCAAGAGACCCAGTACTTC	CASSLVRTYQETQYF
TRBV2	-	TRBD1	TRBJ2-7	TGTGCCAGCAGTCGGGACAGGGGCTCCTACGAGCAGTACTTC	CASSRDRGSYEQYF